The 14 T cell receptor beta chains below all came from one sample that was sequenced in a study of OX40 agonist ivuxolimab in advanced cancers. Using immunoSEQ multiplex PCR, the repertoire was profiled, and TCRdb retains in-frame clones only, with some absent. The sample has approximately 69,000 clones, approximately 94% seen once. The sample here was CD4+ or CD8+ T cells sorted from blood, taken in a trial of the OX40 agonist ivuxolimab. Receptors were obtained from an adult with an advanced solid tumor such as melanoma, head and neck, liver or kidney cancer.

V usage is TRBV10-3 and J usage is TRBJ1-3; D gene ambiguous. Germline V gene data show CDR1 as ENHRY and CDR2 as SYGVKD. The V end was cut by 4 bases, the J end by 0 bases, with 13 bases between. The length of the CDR3 is 16 residues. The CDR3 here is CAISGKGPDSGNTIYF. As DNA, the CDR3 is TGTGCCATCAGTGGGAAAGGCCCCGACTCTGGAAACACCATATATTTT.

The CDR3: CASSLGHGNEQFF. The DNA for the CDR3 is TGCGCCAGCAGCTTGGGACACGGCAATGAGCAGTTCTTC. The chain uses TRBV5-1 and TRBJ2-1; unclear D gene. The length of the CDR3 is 13 residues. Germline V lookup: CDR1 SGHRS, CDR2 YFSETQ. Deletions cut 0 bases from V and 6 bases from J, with 7 bases between.

This chain links TRBV7-6 with TRBJ2-1; TRBD2 agrees at 7 bases. Germline CDR1 and CDR2: SGHVS and FNYEAQ. V lost 1 base to trimming and J lost 3 bases; unmatched junction nucleotides: 3. The CDR3 length is 15 residues. CDR3 DNA sequence: TGTGCCAGCAGCTTAGAGCGCGGGAGCTACAATGAGCAGTTCTTC. It specifies CASSLERGSYNEQFF.

The gene calls are TRBV4-1 and TRBJ2-7; tentatively, D is TRBD1 or TRBD2 (5 bases each). Germline values: CDR1 MGHRA, CDR2 YSYEKL. Trimming left V 1 base short and J 2 bases short, with 9 bases between. The CDR3 spans 14 residues. CDR3 sequence (DNA): TGCGCCAGCAGCCAAGCAGGGAGCCCCTACGAGCAGTACTTC. This translates into CASSQAGSPYEQYF.

V is TRBV14 and J is TRBJ1-2; D is unresolved. The germline V gene has CDR1 SGHDN and CDR2 FVKESK. The CDR3 consists of 14 residues. V was pared by 3 bases and J by 4 bases, with 12 bases between. The CDR3 DNA is TGTGCCAGCAGCCAGGCAGAATCTGCCTATGGCTACACCTTC. Translation: CASSQAESAYGYTF.

The V call is TRBV6-5, the J call TRBJ1-2, with D possibly being TRBD1 (5 bases). Germline V gene data show CDR1 as MNHEY and CDR2 as SVGAGI. The CDR3 runs 11 residues. The ends were cut back, 9 bases at V and 4 bases at J, with 9 bases in the middle. The CDR3 spells CASGQGYGYTF. Written as DNA, the CDR3 is TGTGCCAGTGGCCAGGGCTATGGCTACACCTTC.

V and J are TRBV7-9 and TRBJ1-2; weak D call: TRBD1 (6 bases). The length of the CDR3 is 14 residues. With 1 base removed from V and 7 bases from J, the gap between germline ends came to 13 bases. CDR1 is SEHNR and CDR2 is FQNEAQ in the germline V gene (reference sequence). CDR3 DNA sequence: TGTGCCAGCAGCTTAGGTGGGTCAGGGGCTGGCTACACCTTC. Translated, it gives CASSLGGSGAGYTF.

The CDR3: CSVAGTGILDEQYF. Here the CDR3 DNA reads TGCAGCGTCGCCGGGACAGGGATCTTAGACGAGCAGTACTTC. The chain employs TRBV29-1 and TRBJ2-7; 9 bases line up with TRBD1. Trimming took 6 bases from V and 5 from J; bases not matched to a gene: 11. The germline V gene encodes CDR1 SQVTM and CDR2 ANQGSEA. This CDR3 has 14 residues.

The chain recombines TRBV5-6 with TRBJ1-5; D is uncertain. The V end was cut by 3 bases, the J end by 9 bases, with 16 bases between. The CDR3 is 14 amino acids. CDR1 is SGHDT and CDR2 is YYEEEE in the germline V gene. The CDR3, as DNA: TGTGCCAGCAGCTCTGGGGTGGAGGGTCGGCCCCAGCATTTT. Protein: CASSSGVEGRPQHF. Variable domain in full (rest from reference TRBV5-6 and TRBJ1-5): DAGVTQSPTHLIKTRGQQVTLRCSPKSGHDTVSWYQQALGQGPQFIFQYYEEEERQRGNFPDRFSGHQFPNYSSELNVNALLLGDSALYLCASSSGVEGRPQHFGDGTRLSIL.

The chain links TRBV4-1 to TRBJ2-4; 13 bases match TRBD2. CDR1 is MGHRA, CDR2 YSYEKL, per germline. The CDR3 consists of 15 residues. J lost 7 bases, V lost 4 bases, and 4 bases had no gene match. The chain's CDR3 is CASSPELAGGNIQYF. CDR3 bases: TGCGCCAGCAGCCCGGAACTAGCGGGGGGGAACATTCAGTACTTC.

J is TRBJ1-2 and V is TRBV19; D may be TRBD1 (6 bases). Trimming left V 5 bases short and J 2 bases short, with 12 bases between. Germline V gives CDR1 LNHDA, CDR2 SQIVND (reference sequence). This CDR3 has 14 amino acids. CDR3 residues: CASSPRGGNYGYTF. CDR3 bases: TGTGCCAGTAGTCCGCGAGGGGGAAACTATGGCTACACCTTC. Together with reference TRBV19 and TRBJ1-2, the CDR3 gives the full variable domain: DGGITQSPKYLFRKEGQNVTLSCEQNLNHDAMYWYRQDPGQGLRLIYYSQIVNDFQKGDIAEGYSVSREKKESFPLTVTSAQKNPTAFYLCASSPRGGNYGYTFGSGTRLTVV.

This chain joins TRBV11-2 and TRBJ1-1, with 8 positions matching TRBD1. Trimming cost V 6 bases and J 10 bases; bases outside gene matches: 7. CDR3 length: 12 residues. Germline lookup yields CDR1 SGHAT and CDR2 FQNNGV. For the CDR3, the DNA is TGTGCCAGCAGGCAGGGGGCTGGGGGAGCTTTCTTT. It encodes CASRQGAGGAFF.

The gene calls are TRBV5-1 and TRBJ2-3; D may correspond to TRBD1 or TRBD2 (5 bases each). The germline V gene encodes CDR1 SGHRS and CDR2 YFSETQ. V was cut by 4 bases and J by 2 bases, with 17 bases left in between. This CDR3 is built from 16 residues. CDR3 in amino acids: CASSRYGTGATDTQYF. The CDR3, as DNA: TGCGCCAGCAGCAGATACGGAACCGGGGCCACAGATACGCAGTATTTT.

This clone has a single count. Within the sample, other DNA sequences also encode this same CDR3. The chain recombines TRBV5-6 with TRBJ2-7; 11 nucleotides line up with TRBD1. Germline CDR1 is SGHDT and CDR2 is YYEEEE. The CDR3 has 14 amino acids. V dropped 2 bases and J dropped 4; count of bases not matched to a gene: 2. The DNA for the CDR3 is TGTGCCAGCAGCTTCGGGACAGGGGGGTACGAGCAGTACTTC. Translation: CASSFGTGGYEQYF.